The 31 T cell receptor beta chains presented below share a single source sample, sequenced in a study of T cells in Graves' hyperthyroidism and ophthalmopathy. Using RNA transcripts as the source, TCR beta CDR3 regions were amplified. A first-round RT-PCR of the TCR CDR3 used the HTBI primer set. From the multiplex PCR reads, TCRdb called clonotypes with MiXCR, one entry per CDR3 protein. The sample lists about 480,000 distinct CDR3 sequences; roughly 24% were seen once. Sequenced: blood. All receptors come from a woman in her twenties or thirties with Graves' ophthalmopathy.

V usage is TRBV6-1 and J usage is TRBJ1-6; D unclear. V was shortened by 6 bases and J by 9 bases, with 24 bases between the two germline ends. The CDR3 contains 17 residues. CDR1 is MNHNS and CDR2 is SASEGT in the germline V gene. In nucleotides, the CDR3 is TGTGCCAGCAGGTCCCCCCGCCCCATGGGTGTCGGTTCACCCCTCCACTTT. It encodes CASRSPRPMGVGSPLHF.

The rearrangement links TRBV2 to TRBJ2-7, with a tentative D call TRBD2 (5 bases). V shed 1 base and J shed 5 bases, with 12 bases lying between them. Germline lookup yields CDR1 SNHLY and CDR2 FYNNEI. The CDR3 loop spans 14 amino acids. In DNA, the CDR3 is TGTGCCAGCAGTGAAGGGGTAGTGAGGGACGAGCAGTACTTC. Protein sequence: CASSEGVVRDEQYF.

This clonotype was seen at least ten times. The chain combines TRBV6-1 with TRBJ2-7, with D perhaps TRBD1 (5 bases). The ends were cut back, 3 bases at V and 5 bases at J, with 8 bases in the middle. The germline gives CDR1 MNHNS, CDR2 SASEGT. This CDR3 contains 12 residues. CDR3 sequence: CASSDYRNEQYF. The DNA for the CDR3 is TGTGCCAGCAGTGACTACAGGAACGAGCAGTACTTC.

The sample holds a few counts of this clonotype. Possible read error: a much larger clone is one base away. This chain joins TRBV7-7 and TRBJ2-7; D ambiguous. Trimming removed 5 bases from V and 4 bases from J, with 9 bases in between. The CDR3 is made up of 12 amino acids. Germline V CDR1 and CDR2: SSHAT, FNYEAQ (reference sequence). The CDR3 here is CASSPRHYEQYF. The CDR3 DNA reads TGTGCCAGCAGCCCTAGACATTACGAGCAGTACTTC.

This clonotype appeared many times. Just one base apart from a much larger clone, this may be a read error. The V call is TRBV9, the J call TRBJ2-2; 8 bases line up with TRBD1. Germline CDR1 is SGDLS and CDR2 is YYNGEE. Trimming cost V 3 bases and J 1 base; bases outside gene matches: 2. This CDR3 contains 15 residues. The CDR3 protein is CASSAGTGNTGELFF. DNA for the CDR3: TGTGCCAGCAGCGCCGGGACAGGGAACACCGGGGAGCTGTTTTTT. Combining the CDR3 with reference TRBV9 and TRBJ2-2 gives the whole variable domain DSGVTQTPKHLITATGQRVTLRCSPRSGDLSVYWYQQSLDQGLQFLIQYYNGEERAKGNILERFSAQQFPDLHSELNLSSLELGDSALYFCASSAGTGNTGELFFGEGSRLTVL.

This clonotype has just a few counts. This sequence joins TRBV20-1 and TRBJ2-6; D ambiguous. V lost 6 bases to trimming and J lost 0 bases, with 6 bases between them. This CDR3 contains 13 residues. In germline, CDR1 is DFQATT, CDR2 SNEGSKA (reference sequence). CDR3 bases: TGCAGTGCGGGTCTCTCTGGGGCCAACGTCCTGACTTTC. This sequence encodes CSAGLSGANVLTF.

Many counts were recorded for this clonotype. The rearrangement links TRBV2 to TRBJ1-2; D might be TRBD1 (6 bases). The germline gives CDR1 SNHLY, CDR2 FYNNEI. Trimming removed 11 bases at V and 2 bases at J, with 12 bases between. The CDR3 runs to 12 residues. The CDR3: CAAWGQNYGYTF. The CDR3 DNA is TGTGCCGCCTGGGGGCAGAACTATGGCTACACCTTC.

The V gene is TRBV12-3 or TRBV12-4, the J gene TRBJ1-2, with 12 positions matching TRBD1. The CDR3 consists of 15 residues. V gave up 5 bases and J gave up 7 bases; unmatched junction bases: 8. The CDR3 DNA follows: TGTGCCAGCAGTCCCCGGGACAGGGGGCGAGGTGGCTACACCTTC. Protein sequence: CASSPRDRGRGGYTF.

This clonotype was observed many times. This chain uses TRBV2 with TRBJ1-2; 7 positions agree with TRBD1. With V trimmed by 4 bases and J by 6 bases, 5 bases remained unmatched. There are 13 residues in the CDR3. Germline V gene data show CDR1 as SNHLY and CDR2 as FYNNEI. The CDR3 region has the DNA TGTGCCAGCAGTGCACAGGGGTCTGATGGCTACACCTTC. It codes for CASSAQGSDGYTF.

This clonotype showed up many times. The V and J genes are TRBV13 and TRBJ2-2; TRBD1 aligns across 10 bases. V lost 5 bases and J lost 3; bases outside the gene matches: 9. The germline V gene has CDR1 PRHDT and CDR2 FYEKMQ (reference sequence). The CDR3 contains 17 residues. In DNA form, the CDR3 reads TGTGCCAGCAGCCCGATCAGGGACAGGGGACACACCGGGGAGCTGTTTTTT. Its protein product is CASSPIRDRGHTGELFF.

The rearrangement joins TRBV11-2 to TRBJ2-5; TRBD2 aligns across 9 bases. Germline V gene data show CDR1 as SGHAT and CDR2 as FQNNGV. V shed 1 base and J 3 bases; nucleotides not matched to a gene: 18. This CDR3 has 20 residues. This CDR3 reads CASSLVPGTSREIGEETQYF. The DNA of the CDR3 is TGTGCCAGCAGCTTAGTCCCCGGGACTAGCCGGGAAATAGGGGAAGAGACCCAGTACTTC.

The chain has TRBV4-1 and TRBJ1-2, with 12 bases identical to TRBD1. Germline CDR1 MGHRA, CDR2 YSYEKL. Trimming at V came to 3 bases and at J to 8 bases, leaving 10 bases not matched to a gene. There are 16 residues in the CDR3. This CDR3 is CASSQPRRDRGLGYTF. The CDR3, as DNA: TGCGCCAGCAGCCAGCCGCGGCGGGACAGGGGGCTAGGCTACACCTTC.

Only a few counts were recorded for this clonotype. J is TRBJ2-7 and V is TRBV6-5; 12 nucleotides line up with TRBD2. V was clipped by 0 bases and J by 6 bases; unmatched bases: 3. CDR3 length equals 15 residues. Germline V gives CDR1 MNHEY, CDR2 SVGAGI. CDR3 nucleotides: TGTGCCAGCAGTTACTCGGCTAGCGGGAGGGGCGAGCAGTACTTC. Translation gives CASSYSASGRGEQYF.

At least ten counts were recorded for this clonotype. The rearrangement links TRBV10-3 to TRBJ1-2; TRBD1 might be the D (5 bases). Germline CDR1 reads ENHRY; CDR2 reads SYGVKD. This CDR3 has 14 amino acids. Trimming left V 4 bases short and J 0 bases short, with 9 bases between. The DNA of the CDR3 is TGTGCCATCAGTGGGACACAAGCTAACTATGGCTACACCTTC. Translation: CAISGTQANYGYTF.

This clonotype occurred a few times. This chain links TRBV7-9 with TRBJ2-7; perhaps TRBD1 as D (5 bases). Germline CDR1 is SEHNR and CDR2 is FQNEAQ (reference sequence). The CDR3 is made up of 15 amino acids. V lost 5 bases, J lost 2 bases, and 16 bases lay in between. The CDR3 reads CASSHRTDSTYEQYF. The CDR3 DNA is TGTGCCAGCAGCCACCGGACCGACAGTACCTACGAGCAGTACTTC. Together with reference TRBV7-9 and TRBJ2-7, the CDR3 gives the full variable domain: DTGVSQNPRHKITKRGQNVTFRCDPISEHNRLYWYRQTLGQGPEFLTYFQNEAQLEKSRLLSDRFSAERPKGSFSTLEIQRTEQGDSAMYLCASSHRTDSTYEQYFGPGTRLTVT.

The table lists this clonotype with a few counts. This chain joins TRBV28 and TRBJ1-2, with a weak D call TRBD1 (5 bases). Germline assignment: CDR1 MDHEN and CDR2 SYDVKM. The CDR3 is 12 residues long. The V end was cut by 6 bases, the J end by 13 bases, with 18 bases between. The CDR3 sequence is CASSPRADRPTF. CDR3 coding DNA: TGTGCCAGCAGCCCCAGGGCAGACCGTCCCACCTTC.

V usage is TRBV6-2 or TRBV6-3 and J usage is TRBJ2-7, with no clear D. Between the trimmed V and J ends, which lost 10 bases and 3 bases, there was a span of 13 bases. In germline, CDR1 is MNHEY, CDR2 SVGEGT. The CDR3 consists of 12 residues. DNA for the CDR3: TGTGCCACCCGACACCAGAACTACGAGCAGTACTTC. It translates to CATRHQNYEQYF.

This clonotype appeared a single time. V usage is TRBV30 and J usage is TRBJ2-5; 9 bases fit TRBD2. The CDR3 length is 13 residues. Losses at the gene ends were 4 bases for V and 4 bases for J; bases not matched to a gene: 4. Germline V lookup: CDR1 GTSNPN, CDR2 SVGIG (reference sequence). The CDR3 here is CAWTSTSGETQYF. The CDR3 nucleotides are TGTGCCTGGACCTCGACTAGCGGAGAGACCCAGTACTTC. The full variable domain, in which reference TRBV30 and TRBJ2-5 provide the parts outside the CDR3, is SQTIHQWPATLVQPVGSPLSLECTVEGTSNPNLYWYRQAAGRGLQLLFYSVGIGQISSEVPQNLSASRPQDRQFILSSKKLLLSDSGFYLCAWTSTSGETQYFGPGTRLLVL.

This sequence joins TRBV6-1 and TRBJ2-5; 7 nucleotides line up with TRBD2. V lost 6 bases to trimming and J lost 5 bases; unmatched junction nucleotides: 6. CDR3 size: 13 residues. Germline lookup yields CDR1 MNHNS and CDR2 SASEGT. The CDR3: CASSFREVETQYF. CDR3 nucleotide sequence: TGTGCCAGCAGCTTCCGGGAGGTGGAGACCCAGTACTTC.

CDR3 sequence: CASSLAAARGELFF. In DNA form, the CDR3 reads TGTGCCAGCAGTTTAGCGGCCGCGCGCGGGGAGCTGTTTTTT. The chain has TRBV12-3 or TRBV12-4 and TRBJ2-2; D gene ambiguous. Deletions cut 0 bases from V and 7 bases from J, with 9 bases between. The CDR3 has 14 residues.

This clonotype was detected ten times or more. J is TRBJ1-5 and V is TRBV19; D unresolved. Germline V gene sequence: CDR1 LNHDA, CDR2 SQIVND (reference sequence). V was trimmed by 8 bases and J by 0 bases, leaving 8 bases between them. The CDR3 length is 13 residues. CDR3 in amino acids: CASCRTSNQPQHF. CDR3 DNA sequence: TGTGCCAGTTGTCGAACTAGCAATCAGCCCCAGCATTTT.

Ten or more counts support this clonotype. The chain recombines TRBV12-3 or TRBV12-4 with TRBJ1-1, with D unresolved. V was pared by 1 base and J by 9 bases, with 6 bases between. This CDR3 region has 11 residues. Here the CDR3 reads CASSLGVQAFF. Written as DNA, the CDR3 is TGTGCCAGCAGTTTAGGGGTACAAGCTTTCTTT.

The chain carries TRBV20-1 and TRBJ2-5; D is unclear. Per the germline V gene, CDR1 is DFQATT and CDR2 is SNEGSKA (reference sequence). Deletions cut 0 bases from V and 5 bases from J, with 10 bases between. The CDR3 has 13 amino acids. DNA of the CDR3: TGCAGTGCTAGAGATTTTGCAGAGGAGACCCAGTACTTC. Translating it yields CSARDFAEETQYF.

This clonotype was seen at least ten times. The chain joins TRBV6-1 to TRBJ1-1; D is unclear. Germline-derived CDR1 and CDR2 are MNHNS and SASEGT. V lost 7 bases and J lost 1, with 10 bases in between. The length of the CDR3 is 13 residues. The CDR3 sequence is CASNPYTNTEAFF. DNA of the CDR3: TGTGCCAGCAACCCCTACACGAACACTGAAGCTTTCTTT.

This clonotype has a count of ten or more. CDR3 residues: CSARRDLDPTQYF. The CDR3 coding sequence is TGCAGTGCTAGAAGGGACTTGGATCCGACCCAGTACTTC. The V call is TRBV20-1, the J call TRBJ2-5, with D tentatively TRBD2 (6 bases). The germline CDR1 and CDR2 sequences are DFQATT and SNEGSKA (reference sequence). Trimming shortened V by 2 bases and J by 7 bases, and 14 bases separated the two germline ends. CDR3 length: 13 amino acids.

The table lists this clonotype with many counts. This chain joins TRBV6-5 and TRBJ1-2, with TRBD1 identical over 7 bases. CDR3 size: 13 residues. V was clipped by 5 bases and J by 6 bases; unmatched bases: 6. CDR1 is MNHEY, CDR2 SVGAGI, per germline. The CDR3 reads CASSTGTDNGYTF. The CDR3, as DNA: TGTGCCAGCAGTACTGGGACAGATAATGGCTACACCTTC.

This clonotype was detected a few times. The chain couples TRBV6-5 to TRBJ1-1; D unresolved. Per the germline V gene, CDR1 is MNHEY and CDR2 is SVGAGI. The germline V and J ends were trimmed by 10 bases and 1 base, with 19 bases remaining between them. CDR3 size: 15 residues. This chain's CDR3 is CATTLRVLENTEAFF. CDR3 in DNA: TGTGCCACCACTTTGAGGGTCTTGGAGAACACTGAAGCTTTCTTT.

The genes are TRBV6-1 and TRBJ1-1; the D is unclear. Trimming took off 0 bases at V and 7 bases at J, with 12 bases between the two ends. The CDR3 spans 14 residues. Germline lookup yields CDR1 MNHNS and CDR2 SASEGT. The CDR3 bases are TGTGCCAGCAGTGAAGCATGGCAGTCAAGTGAAGCTTTCTTT. Amino acid sequence: CASSEAWQSSEAFF.

In this sample, this clonotype turned up many times. CDR3 sequence (DNA): TGTGCCAGCAGCTTAAGGGACCCTAACTATGGCTACACCTTC. This codes for CASSLRDPNYGYTF. V and J are TRBV7-2 and TRBJ1-2, with D possibly being TRBD1 (5 bases). V dropped 2 bases and J dropped 0 bases, with 7 bases sitting between them. Germline lookup yields CDR1 SGHTA and CDR2 FQGNSA. This CDR3 spans 14 amino acids.

The V call is TRBV12-3 or TRBV12-4, the J call TRBJ2-2; 10 bases are shared with TRBD1. This CDR3 comprises 16 residues. The V and J ends lost 3 bases and 7 bases, in that order; junction bases with no gene match: 8. The CDR3 DNA reads TGTGCCAGCAGTTTCGGGACAGGGGAATCGGGCGGGGAGCTGTTTTTT. Its translation is CASSFGTGESGGELFF.

The table lists this clonotype with many counts. V and J are TRBV11-3 and TRBJ2-7; D ambiguous. Per the germline V gene, CDR1 is SGHNT and CDR2 is YENEEA. The CDR3 spans 16 residues. V was pared by 2 bases and J by 2 bases, with 16 bases between. CDR3 region: CASSLMGRRIPYEQYF. Here the CDR3 DNA reads TGTGCCAGCAGCTTAATGGGAAGACGAATTCCCTACGAGCAGTACTTC. The full variable domain, its missing parts supplied by reference TRBV11-3 and TRBJ2-7, is EAGVVQSPRYKIIEKKQPVAFWCNPISGHNTLYWYLQNLGQGPELLIRYENEEAVDDSQLPKDRFSAERLKGVDSTLKIQPAELGDSAVYLCASSLMGRRIPYEQYFGPGTRLTVT.